Listed below are T cell receptor beta chains from one sample, sequenced in a study of cytomegalovirus exposure and HLA in healthy donors. Sequencing was performed with immunoSEQ multiplex PCR; in TCRdb, only in-frame clones are kept and a portion is missing. The table has about 120,000 clones, 65% to 80% seen once. The sequencing sample was made of PBMCs. These receptors all come from a woman aged 35 to 49 in good health and CMV-seropositive. CDR3s leave out the opening cysteine and the closing phenylalanine or tryptophan.

TRBJ2-2 | TRBV4-3 | ASSPEGTGATGELF
TRBJ1-5 | TRBV27 | ASSSVVGLGHQPQH
TRBJ2-7 | TRBV5-8 | ASSFGTLSSYEQY
TRBJ2-3 | TRBV30 | AWSLGLAGADTQY
TRBJ2-7 | TRBV19 | ASSGRLALAIEQY
TRBJ2-3 | TRBV7-2 | ASSDRRSHLTQY
TRBJ1-4 | TRBV27 | ASSPWETGGEKLF
TRBJ2-7 | TRBV18 | ASSPGTGDRYEQY
TRBJ1-4 | TRBV5-6 | ASSLVGNEKLF
TRBJ1-2 | TRBV7-2 | ASSPGLGGGNYGYT
TRBJ2-1 | TRBV5-5 | ASSLFGGTGATYNEQF
TRBJ2-1 | TRBV7-3 | ASSYSGTINEQF
TRBJ1-1 | TRBV18 | ASSRVSGRTEAF
TRBJ1-1 | TRBV28 | ASSLGQWNTEAF
TRBJ2-5 | TRBV6-5 | ASSSYGADQETQY
TRBJ1-1 | TRBV5-1 | ASSFGQGHTEAF
TRBJ2-7 | TRBV7-8 | ASSFGGNYEQY
TRBJ2-7 | TRBV5-1 | ASSLNRGQGEQY
TRBJ2-2 | TRBV7-6 | ASSSRTGGKSGELF
TRBJ1-2 | TRBV19 | ASSISHLANYGYT
TRBJ2-7 | TRBV4-3 | ASSHGPPGNSYEQY
TRBJ1-2 | TRBV4-3 | ASSQDTGYDNYGYT
TRBJ2-7 | TRBV29-1 | SVETTVSSYEQY
TRBJ2-1 | TRBV5-4 | ASSHGHISYNEQF
TRBJ2-5 | TRBV6-5 | ASSPRRTLIETQY
TRBJ2-3 | TRBV6-5 | ASRPGGTDTQY
TRBJ2-1 | TRBV6-4 | ASSGGLAGDEQF
TRBJ2-7 | TRBV25-1 | ASRARGYEQY
TRBJ2-1 | TRBV30 | AWSFSTKYEQF
TRBJ1-2 | TRBV28 | ASSLDGQGAHGYGYT
TRBJ2-1 | TRBV4-3 | ASSQARLTLNEQF
TRBJ2-7 | TRBV29-1 | SVRGQGGGSEQY
TRBJ2-1 | TRBV7-3 | ASSLTPEVRHEQF
TRBJ2-3 | TRBV5-4 | ASTPPLGLADDTDTQY
TRBJ1-2 | TRBV30 | AWSRLGYT
TRBJ2-7 | TRBV15 | ATSRDSVADRGNEQY
TRBJ2-5 | TRBV29-1 | SFEGQGGTQY
TRBJ1-4 | TRBV28 | ASSSFSRGNEKLF
TRBJ2-1 | TRBV11-2 | ASSLEGGGAMF
TRBJ2-7 | TRBV4-2 | ASTTTWTSGAYEQH
TRBJ2-7 | TRBV5-6 | ASSLYSPSYEQY
TRBJ1-5 | TRBV7-2 | ASSYDRGVYSNQPQH
TRBJ1-1 | TRBV15 | ATSTDRGNTEAF
TRBJ1-6 | TRBV6-5 | ASKGGGLYNSPLH
TRBJ2-1 | TRBV6-5 | ASSPPAGGRNEQF